Presented here are 7 T cell receptor beta chains from one specimen sequenced in a study of shared clonotypes between healthy human individuals. Only in-frame clones appear in the TCRdb table, and some are missing; sequencing was by immunoSEQ multiplex PCR. The data hold hundreds of thousands of clones, with 55% to 85% observed a single time. Input material: memory CD4+ T cells sorted from blood. Subset denoted: CD45RA-negative fraction. These receptors all come from a woman under 40 in good health.

The chain carries TRBV11-2 and TRBJ2-1; TRBD2 matches at 12 bases. CDR1 is SGHAT and CDR2 is FQNNGV in the germline V gene. With 3 bases clipped from V and 8 bases from J, the junction kept 5 bases outside the gene matches. The CDR3 is 15 residues long. The CDR3 spells CASSFRLAGVDEQFF. The CDR3 DNA reads as TGTGCCAGCAGCTTCCGACTAGCGGGAGTCGATGAGCAGTTCTTC.

The rearrangement joins TRBV2 to TRBJ2-7; D not certain. Germline V lookup: CDR1 SNHLY, CDR2 FYNNEI. The CDR3 is made up of 17 amino acids. Trimming took 0 bases from V and 1 from J, leaving 16 bases between them. The CDR3 sequence: CASSEAPQTAFSYEQYF. The CDR3 coding sequence is TGTGCCAGCAGTGAAGCTCCCCAGACGGCCTTTTCCTACGAGCAGTACTTC. The variable domain in full, completed from reference TRBV2 and TRBJ2-7, reads EPEVTQTPSHQVTQMGQEVILRCVPISNHLYFYWYRQILGQKVEFLVSFYNNEISEKSEIFDDQFSVERPDGSNFTLKIRSTKLEDSAMYFCASSEAPQTAFSYEQYFGPGTRLTVT.

This chain uses TRBV27 with TRBJ2-7; D possibly corresponds to TRBD2 (6 bases). This CDR3 is built from 14 residues. Trimming took off 9 bases at V and 3 bases at J, with 18 bases between the two ends. CDR1 is MNHEY, CDR2 SMNVEV, per germline (reference sequence). CDR3: CASGPQQEGYEQYF. CDR3 coding DNA: TGTGCCAGTGGGCCCCAGCAGGAGGGCTACGAGCAGTACTTC.

The chain uses TRBV7-9 and TRBJ2-3; D possibly corresponds to TRBD2 (5 bases). Germline V lookup: CDR1 SEHNR, CDR2 FQNEAQ (reference sequence). V was trimmed by 5 bases and J by 2 bases, leaving 20 bases between them. The CDR3 extends over 17 amino acids. The CDR3 is CASSPRLFSDLTDTQYF. For the CDR3, the DNA is TGTGCCAGCAGCCCCCGACTATTTTCTGACCTCACAGATACGCAGTATTTT.

This rearrangement joins TRBV19 to TRBJ1-2, with D perhaps matching TRBD1 (5 bases). V lost 1 base to trimming and J lost 0 bases, with 9 bases between them. CDR1 and CDR2 (germline): LNHDA, SQIVND (reference sequence). This CDR3 is built from 15 residues. The CDR3, as DNA: TGTGCCAGTAGTATAGCCGGGGGAGCTAACTATGGCTACACCTTC. The encoded protein is CASSIAGGANYGYTF.

With regard to this clone: A read error may explain this, as a much larger clone is one base away. The V gene is TRBV2, the J gene TRBJ2-2; tentatively, D is TRBD2 (7 bases). The germline V gene has CDR1 SNHLY and CDR2 FYNNEI. Trimming removed 6 bases from V and 6 bases from J, with 20 bases in between. This CDR3 region has 16 residues. CDR3 DNA: TGTGCCAGCAGAAGACGGGGGGCGCGAATGGCCGGGGAGCTGTTTTTT. The encoded protein is CASRRRGARMAGELFF.

The chain carries TRBV5-1 and TRBJ2-4; TRBD1 matches at 9 bases. Germline V lookup: CDR1 SGHRS, CDR2 YFSETQ. After removal of 4 bases from V and 3 bases from J, the junction contained 5 bases not matched to a gene. The CDR3 is 15 residues long. In nucleotides, the CDR3 is TGCGCCAGCAGCGCGGGGGACAGGGACAAAAACATTCAGTACTTC. Encoded protein: CASSAGDRDKNIQYF.